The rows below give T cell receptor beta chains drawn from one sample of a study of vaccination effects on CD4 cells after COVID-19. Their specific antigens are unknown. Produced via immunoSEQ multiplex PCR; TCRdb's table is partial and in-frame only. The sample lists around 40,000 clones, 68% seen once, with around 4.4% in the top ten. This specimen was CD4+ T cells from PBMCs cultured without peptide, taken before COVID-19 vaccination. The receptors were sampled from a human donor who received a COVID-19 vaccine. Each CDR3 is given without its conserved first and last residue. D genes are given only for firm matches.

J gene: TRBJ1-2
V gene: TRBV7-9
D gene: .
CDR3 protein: ASSFRAYGYT

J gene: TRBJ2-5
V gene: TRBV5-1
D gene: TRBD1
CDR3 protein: ASSRRDREIQETQY

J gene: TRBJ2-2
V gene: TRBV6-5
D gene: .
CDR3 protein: ASSYGQSTGELF

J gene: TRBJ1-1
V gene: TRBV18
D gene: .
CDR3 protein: ASSPPGYTEAF

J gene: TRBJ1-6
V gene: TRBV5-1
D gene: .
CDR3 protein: ASSSMVSSYNSPLH

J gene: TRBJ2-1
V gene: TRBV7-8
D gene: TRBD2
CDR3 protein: ASSLVGLDLAGNNEQF

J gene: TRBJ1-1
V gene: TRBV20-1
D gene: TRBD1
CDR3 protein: SASNRGNTEAF

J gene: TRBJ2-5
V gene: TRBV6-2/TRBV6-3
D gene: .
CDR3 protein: ASSESGGQETQY

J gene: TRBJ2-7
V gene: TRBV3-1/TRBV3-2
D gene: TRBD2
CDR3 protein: ASRLTSGGPYEQY

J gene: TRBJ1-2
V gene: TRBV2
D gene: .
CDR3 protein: ASSFTNYGYT

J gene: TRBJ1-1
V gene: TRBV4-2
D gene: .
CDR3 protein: ASSQVLNLGGANTEAF